The 4 T cell receptor beta chains listed next were all sequenced from one sample in a study of Graves' ophthalmopathy and Graves' hyperthyroidism. Amplification from RNA transcripts yielded the TCR beta CDR3 regions. The workflow started with a first-round RT-PCR run with HTBI primers and then moved on to a second-round multiplex PCR. Using its own MiXCR run on the multiplex PCR reads, TCRdb lists one record per CDR3 protein. The repertoire consists of about 370,000 distinct CDR3 sequences, with 17% occurring once and the leading ten covering roughly 2.3%. Sample: peripheral blood. Receptors originate from an adult woman with stable Graves' hyperthyroidism.

This clonotype was seen a handful of times. This chain joins TRBV4-1 and TRBJ1-5; D may be TRBD1 (5 bases). The germline V and J ends were trimmed by 2 bases and 5 bases, with 22 bases remaining between them. The CDR3 sequence is 18 residues long. The germline V gene has CDR1 MGHRA and CDR2 YSYEKL. CDR3 loop: CASSQRDANLQDYQPQHF. The CDR3 DNA is TGCGCCAGCAGCCAACGGGACGCGAATCTCCAGGACTATCAGCCCCAGCATTTT.

Ten or more counts support this clonotype. This chain links TRBV12-3 or TRBV12-4 with TRBJ2-7; 8 positions match TRBD2. The V segment lost 4 bases and the J segment 5 bases; nucleotides outside the gene matches: 10. CDR3 length: 15 amino acids. The CDR3: CASSSRRGGGHEQYF. CDR3 DNA: TGTGCCAGCAGTTCCCGGAGGGGCGGGGGGCACGAGCAGTACTTC.

The chain is built from TRBV20-1 and TRBJ2-5; TRBD2 matches 12 bases. CDR1 and CDR2 (germline): DFQATT, SNEGSKA (reference sequence). V shed 3 bases, J shed 4 bases, and the junction held 3 bases outside the gene matches. There are 14 residues in the CDR3. The CDR3 loop reads CSASRTSGIETQYF. In nucleotides, the CDR3 is TGCAGTGCTAGCCGGACTAGCGGGATAGAGACCCAGTACTTC.

This clonotype was observed many times. The V gene is TRBV3-1, the J gene TRBJ1-2; D is uncertain. CDR3 size: 13 residues. V lost 4 bases to trimming and J lost 4 bases, with 10 bases between them. The germline CDR1 and CDR2 sequences are LGHDT and YNNKEL (reference sequence). This CDR3 is CASSPPESYGYTF. CDR3 sequence (DNA): TGTGCCAGCAGCCCACCAGAGAGCTATGGCTACACCTTC.